This TCR beta chain was recovered during a study of identical twins. This CDR3 is built from 13 residues. Trimming pared 5 bases from V and 7 bases from J, leaving 11 bases between. CDR1 is SGHAT, CDR2 FQNNGV, per germline. MiXCR, run by TCRdb on the 5' RACE reads, gives a single entry per CDR3 protein. The sample holds some 330,000 distinct CDR3 sequences; about 10% are singletons and the top ten take around 8.6%. This TCR came from a woman aged 50 to 60 in good health. The V and J genes are TRBV11-2 and TRBJ1-4; the D is unclear. Sequencing was carried out using naive T cells sorted from blood. The CDR3 spells CASSILAGEKLFF. Here the CDR3 DNA reads TGTGCCAGCAGCATTCTGGCGGGTGAAAAACTGTTTTTT.